This T cell receptor beta chain was recorded in a study of T cell responses to AZD1222 COVID-19 vaccine. Findings and caveats of the study: Only 5 or 6 individuals given AZD1222 were seropositive at baseline. Only after the peak T cell response were repertoires sampled.

The method was immunoSEQ multiplex PCR; TCRdb's version includes in-frame clones alone and lacks a portion of them. The sample lists some 64,000 clones, 90% to 95% occurring once. Comments on this clone: The antigen is unknown.

V lost 10 bases and J lost 9; bases outside the gene matches: 11. Germline loops: CDR1 LNHDA, CDR2 SQIVND (reference sequence). The CDR3 is made up of 14 amino acids. Specimen: peripheral blood, collected 28 days after the second dose of the MenACWY control vaccine. V usage is TRBV19 and J usage is TRBJ1-6; 8 bases agree with TRBD1. The sequence derives from an adult who received the MenACWY meningococcal vaccine as a control. In DNA form, the CDR3 reads TGTGCCACCTCCGGGGGGACAGGTGCTTCACCCCTCCACTTT. It encodes CATSGGTGASPLHF.